The rows below give T cell receptor beta chains drawn from one sample of a study of blood T cell repertoires in COVID-19. Clones were read by immunoSEQ multiplex PCR, and TCRdb kept only the in-frame ones, dropping some. The data show more than 95,000 clones, with roughly nine tenths seen just once and approximately 17% held by the top ten. Sample: peripheral blood. The receptors derive from a woman aged 80 or over in a cohort sampled during active COVID-19. Both conserved end residues are part of each CDR3. D genes are given only for firm matches. Clone size is shown for a subset of rows, as once, few, many or a class of expanded clone.

>.|TRBJ1-3|.|TRBV9
CASSSSAVSSGNTIYF
TGTGCCAGCAGCTCATCAGCGGTCAGCTCTGGAAACACCATATATTTT
>.|TRBJ1-1|.|TRBV7-6
CASSRDLAGAFF
TGTGCCAGCAGCCGAGATCTGGCGGGAGCTTTCTTT
>.|TRBJ1-2|.|TRBV5-4
CASSGWASYGYTF
TGTGCCAGCAGCGGTTGGGCGAGTTATGGCTACACCTTC
>.|TRBJ2-7|.|TRBV6-5
CASRPRQASYEQYF
TGTGCCAGCAGACCCAGACAGGCCTCCTACGAGCAGTACTTC
>.|TRBJ1-2|.|TRBV5-5
CASSLERVDGYTF
TGTGCCAGCAGCTTGGAGAGGGTGGATGGCTACACCTTC
>.|TRBJ1-5|once|TRBV2
CASSGTGRDQPQHF
TGTGCCAGCAGTGGAACAGGGAGGGATCAGCCCCAGCATTTT
>TRBD1|TRBJ2-2|.|TRBV4-1
CASSQDSQGATGELFF
TGCGCCAGCAGCCAAGATAGCCAGGGGGCTACCGGGGAGCTGTTTTTT
>TRBD1|TRBJ2-7|.|TRBV11-2
CASSSTGFSNF
TGTGCCAGCAGCTCGACAGGGTTTTCGAACTTC
>TRBD2|TRBJ2-7|.|TRBV7-2
CASSTSTGGPYYEQYF
TGTGCCAGCAGCACAAGCACGGGGGGGCCGTACTACGAGCAGTACTTC
>.|TRBJ2-7|.|TRBV5-5
CASSLGPDFYIYEQYF
TGTGCCAGCAGCTTGGGGCCGGACTTTTATATCTACGAGCAGTACTTC
>TRBD2|TRBJ2-3|.|TRBV4-1
CASSQASSGSTVNTQYF
TGCGCCAGCAGCCAAGCCTCTAGCGGGAGTACGGTGAATACGCAGTATTTT
>.|TRBJ2-7|.|TRBV28
CASDSIYEQYF
TGTGCCAGCGACAGCATCTACGAGCAGTACTTC
>TRBD1|TRBJ1-5|once|TRBV18
CASSPDRANQPQHF
TGTGCCAGCTCACCGGACAGGGCCAATCAGCCCCAGCATTTT
>.|TRBJ2-3|once|TRBV20-1
CSASGWGLGDTQYF
TGCAGTGCTAGTGGGTGGGGCTTAGGAGATACGCAGTATTTT
>.|TRBJ2-7|.|TRBV10-2
CASSALRDEQYF
TGCGCCAGCAGTGCATTACGGGACGAGCAGTACTTC
>.|TRBJ2-7|.|TRBV9
CASSVRGGLSSDEQYF
TGTGCCAGCAGCGTAAGAGGCGGGTTAAGTAGCGACGAGCAGTACTTC
>TRBD1|TRBJ1-4|once|TRBV27
CASRTGGNEKLFF
TGTGCCAGCAGGACAGGGGGAAATGAAAAACTGTTTTTT
>.|TRBJ2-1|.|TRBV3-1/TRBV3-2
CASSPRRVYNEQFF
TGTGCCAGCAGCCCTCGCAGGGTTTACAATGAGCAGTTCTTC
>TRBD2|TRBJ2-1|.|TRBV10-1
CASSTGTSGAGQFF
TGCGCCAGCAGTACCGGGACTAGCGGTGCCGGGCAGTTCTTC
>TRBD1|TRBJ1-1|.|TRBV18
CASQRQGAQDEAFF
TGTGCCAGCCAGAGACAGGGGGCGCAGGATGAAGCTTTCTTT
>.|TRBJ1-1|.|TRBV7-8
CASSLGDNPNTEAFF
TGTGCCAGCAGCTTAGGTGACAACCCGAACACTGAAGCTTTCTTT
>.|TRBJ2-1|.|TRBV7-7
CASSRDQGRAYNEQFF
TGTGCTAGCAGCAGAGACCAGGGGCGGGCCTACAATGAGCAGTTCTTC
>.|TRBJ2-3|once|TRBV3-1/TRBV3-2
CASSPTLTHTDTQYF
TGTGCCAGCAGCCCGACACTCACCCACACAGATACGCAGTATTTT
>.|TRBJ1-2|.|TRBV11-2
CASSLAMTGNYGYTF
TGTGCCAGCAGCTTAGCTATGACAGGCAACTATGGCTACACCTTC
>.|TRBJ1-3|.|TRBV3-1/TRBV3-2
CASSPRPGSGNTIYF
TGTGCCAGCAGCCCTAGACCGGGCTCTGGAAACACCATATATTTT
>TRBD1|TRBJ2-2|.|TRBV3-1/TRBV3-2
CASSQQRQGTTGELFF
TGTGCCAGCAGCCAACAAAGACAGGGTACCACCGGGGAGCTGTTTTTT
>.|TRBJ1-1|.|TRBV24-1
CATSDDRITEAFF
TGTGCCACCAGTGACGACAGGATCACTGAAGCTTTCTTT